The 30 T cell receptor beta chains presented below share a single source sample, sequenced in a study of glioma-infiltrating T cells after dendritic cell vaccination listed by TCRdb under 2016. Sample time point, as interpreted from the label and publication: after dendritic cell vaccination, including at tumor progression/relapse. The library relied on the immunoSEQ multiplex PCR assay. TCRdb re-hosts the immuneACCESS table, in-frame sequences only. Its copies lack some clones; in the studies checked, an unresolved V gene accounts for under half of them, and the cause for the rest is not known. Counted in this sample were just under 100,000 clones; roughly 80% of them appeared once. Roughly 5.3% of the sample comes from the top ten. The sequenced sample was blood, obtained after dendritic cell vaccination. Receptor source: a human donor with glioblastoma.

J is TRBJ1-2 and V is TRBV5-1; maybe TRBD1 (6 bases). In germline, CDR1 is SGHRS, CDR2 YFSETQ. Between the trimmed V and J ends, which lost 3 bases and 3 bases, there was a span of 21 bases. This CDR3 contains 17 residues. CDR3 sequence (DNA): TGCGCCAGCAGCTCCCCATCGACGACAGGCGGTGACTATGGCTACACCTTC. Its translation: CASSSPSTTGGDYGYTF.

CDR3 sequence: CASSPDEGTYGYTF. The CDR3 nucleotides are TGTGCCAGCTCACCGGACGAGGGAACCTATGGCTACACCTTC. The V and J genes are TRBV18 and TRBJ1-2; D gene ambiguous. V was shortened by 3 bases and J by 4 bases, with 12 bases between the two germline ends. The CDR3 covers 14 residues. Germline V lookup: CDR1 KGHSH, CDR2 LQKENI.

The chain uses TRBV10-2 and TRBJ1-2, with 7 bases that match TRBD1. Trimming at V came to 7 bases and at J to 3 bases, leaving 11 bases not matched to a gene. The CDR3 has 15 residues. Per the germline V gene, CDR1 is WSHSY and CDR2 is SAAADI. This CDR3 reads CASNPRTGLDYGYTF. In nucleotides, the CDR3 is TGCGCCAGCAACCCCCGGACAGGCCTCGACTATGGCTACACCTTC.

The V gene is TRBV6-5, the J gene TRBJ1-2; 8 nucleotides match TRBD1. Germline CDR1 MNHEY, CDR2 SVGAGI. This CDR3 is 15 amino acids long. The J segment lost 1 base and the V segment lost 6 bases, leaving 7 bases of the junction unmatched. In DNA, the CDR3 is TGTGCCAGCAGGCGCGGACAGGGCCTTAACTATGGCTACACCTTC. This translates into CASRRGQGLNYGYTF.

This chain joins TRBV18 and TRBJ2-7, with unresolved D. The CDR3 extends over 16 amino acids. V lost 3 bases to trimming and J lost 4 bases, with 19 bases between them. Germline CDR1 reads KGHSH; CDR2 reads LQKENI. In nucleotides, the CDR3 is TGTGCCAGCTCACCGCGCGCCCCGATTTTAATTTACGAGCAGTACTTC. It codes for CASSPRAPILIYEQYF.

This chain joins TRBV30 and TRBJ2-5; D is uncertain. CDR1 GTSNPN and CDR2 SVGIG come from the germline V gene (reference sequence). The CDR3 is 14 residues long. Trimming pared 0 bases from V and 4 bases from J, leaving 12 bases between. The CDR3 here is CAWSVSQVVETQYF. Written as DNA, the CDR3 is TGTGCCTGGAGTGTTTCGCAGGTCGTAGAGACCCAGTACTTC. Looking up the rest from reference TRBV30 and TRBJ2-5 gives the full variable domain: SQTIHQWPATLVQPVGSPLSLECTVEGTSNPNLYWYRQAAGRGLQLLFYSVGIGQISSEVPQNLSASRPQDRQFILSSKKLLLSDSGFYLCAWSVSQVVETQYFGPGTRLLVL.

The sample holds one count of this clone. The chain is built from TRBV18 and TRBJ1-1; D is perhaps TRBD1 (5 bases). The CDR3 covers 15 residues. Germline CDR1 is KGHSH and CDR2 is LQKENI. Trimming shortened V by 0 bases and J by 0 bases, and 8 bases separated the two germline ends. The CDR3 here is CASSPPSGMNTEAFF. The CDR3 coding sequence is TGTGCCAGCTCACCACCCTCAGGGATGAACACTGAAGCTTTCTTT.

This CDR3 is CASSLVLAGTDTQYF. Written as DNA, the CDR3 is TGCGCCAGCAGCTTGGTACTAGCGGGAACAGATACGCAGTATTTT. The genes are TRBV5-1 and TRBJ2-3; 10 positions agree with TRBD2. Germline-derived CDR1 and CDR2 are SGHRS and YFSETQ. The CDR3 is 15 amino acids. Trimming at V came to 0 bases and at J to 3 bases, leaving 1 base not matched to a gene.

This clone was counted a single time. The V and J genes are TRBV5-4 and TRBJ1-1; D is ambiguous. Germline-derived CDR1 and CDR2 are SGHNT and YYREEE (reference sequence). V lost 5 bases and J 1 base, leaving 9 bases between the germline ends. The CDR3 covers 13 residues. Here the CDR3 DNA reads TGTGCCAGCAGTGGTCACAGGAACACTGAAGCTTTCTTT. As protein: CASSGHRNTEAFF. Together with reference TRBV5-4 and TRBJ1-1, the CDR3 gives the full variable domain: ETGVTQSPTHLIKTRGQQVTLRCSSQSGHNTVSWYQQALGQGPQFIFQYYREEENGRGNFPPRFSGLQFPNYSSELNVNALELDDSALYLCASSGHRNTEAFFGQGTRLTVV.

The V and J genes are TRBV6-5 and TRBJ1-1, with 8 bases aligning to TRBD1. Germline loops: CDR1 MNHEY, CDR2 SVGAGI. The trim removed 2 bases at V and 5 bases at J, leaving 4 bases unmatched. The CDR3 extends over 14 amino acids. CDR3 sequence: CASSYQGAGTEAFF. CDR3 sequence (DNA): TGTGCCAGCAGTTACCAGGGGGCGGGAACTGAAGCTTTCTTT.

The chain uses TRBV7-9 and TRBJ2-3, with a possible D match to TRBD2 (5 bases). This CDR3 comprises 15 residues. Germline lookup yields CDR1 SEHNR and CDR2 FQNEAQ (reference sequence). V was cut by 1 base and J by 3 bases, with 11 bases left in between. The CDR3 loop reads CASSLGGVGTDTQYF. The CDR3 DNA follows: TGTGCCAGCAGCTTAGGGGGAGTGGGGACAGATACGCAGTATTTT.

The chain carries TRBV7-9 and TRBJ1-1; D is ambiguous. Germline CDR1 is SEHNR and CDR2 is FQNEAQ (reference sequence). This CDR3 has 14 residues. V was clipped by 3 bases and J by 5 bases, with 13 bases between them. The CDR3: CASSFHSGRTEAFF. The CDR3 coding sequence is TGTGCCAGCAGCTTTCATTCGGGTAGGACTGAAGCTTTCTTT.

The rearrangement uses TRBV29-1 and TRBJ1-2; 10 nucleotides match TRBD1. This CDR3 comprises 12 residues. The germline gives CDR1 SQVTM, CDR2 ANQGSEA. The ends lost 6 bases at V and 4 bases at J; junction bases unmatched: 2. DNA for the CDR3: TGCAGCGTAAGGACAGGGGGCTATGGCTACACCTTC. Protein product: CSVRTGGYGYTF.

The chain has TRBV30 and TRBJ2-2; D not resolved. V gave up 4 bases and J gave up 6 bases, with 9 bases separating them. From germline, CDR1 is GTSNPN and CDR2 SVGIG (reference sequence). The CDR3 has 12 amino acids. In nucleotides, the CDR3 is TGTGCCTGGACCCTGCTAGCCGGGGAGCTGTTTTTT. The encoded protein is CAWTLLAGELFF.

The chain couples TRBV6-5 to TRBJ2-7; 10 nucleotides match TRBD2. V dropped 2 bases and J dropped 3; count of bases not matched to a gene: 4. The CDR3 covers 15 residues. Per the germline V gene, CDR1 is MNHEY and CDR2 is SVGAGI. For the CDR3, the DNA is TGTGCCAGCAGTTACCACCTAGCGGGGGACTACGAGCAGTACTTC. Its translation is CASSYHLAGDYEQYF.

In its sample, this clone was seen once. Here the CDR3 reads CASRTDSYSNQPQHF. DNA of the CDR3: TGTGCCAGCAGGACAGACAGTTACTCTAATCAGCCCCAGCATTTT. The V and J genes are TRBV5-5 and TRBJ1-5; possibly TRBD1 for D (5 bases). CDR3 length: 15 amino acids. Trimming pared 5 bases from V and 4 bases from J, leaving 16 bases between. In germline, CDR1 is SGHKS, CDR2 YYEKEE (reference sequence).

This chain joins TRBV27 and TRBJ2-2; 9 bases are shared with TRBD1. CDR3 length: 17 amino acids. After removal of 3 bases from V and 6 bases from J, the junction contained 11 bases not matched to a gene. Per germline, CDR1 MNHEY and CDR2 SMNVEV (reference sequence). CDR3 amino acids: CASSFSGQGGEAGELFF. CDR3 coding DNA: TGTGCCAGCAGTTTCTCGGGACAGGGAGGGGAGGCCGGGGAGCTGTTTTTT.

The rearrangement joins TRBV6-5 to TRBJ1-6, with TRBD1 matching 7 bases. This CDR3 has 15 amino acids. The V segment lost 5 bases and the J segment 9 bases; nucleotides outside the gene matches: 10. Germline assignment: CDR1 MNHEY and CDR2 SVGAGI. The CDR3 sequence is CASSRIQGIGSPLHF. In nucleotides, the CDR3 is TGTGCCAGCAGTAGAATACAGGGGATCGGTTCACCCCTCCACTTT.

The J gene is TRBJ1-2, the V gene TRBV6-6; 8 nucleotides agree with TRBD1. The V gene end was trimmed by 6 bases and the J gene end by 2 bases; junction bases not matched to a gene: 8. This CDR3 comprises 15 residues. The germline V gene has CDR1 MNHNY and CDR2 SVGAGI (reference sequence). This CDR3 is CASSSPDRGNYGYTF. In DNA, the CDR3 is TGTGCCAGCAGCTCCCCCGACAGGGGCAACTATGGCTACACCTTC.

The CDR3 loop is CASSLAGEKGNEQFF. The CDR3 DNA sequence: TGTGCCAGCAGTCTGGCGGGCGAGAAGGGCAATGAGCAGTTCTTC. The gene calls are TRBV28 and TRBJ2-1; weak D call: TRBD2 (5 bases). The CDR3 extends over 15 amino acids. Germline V lookup: CDR1 MDHEN, CDR2 SYDVKM. Trimming removed 5 bases at V and 6 bases at J, with 17 bases between.

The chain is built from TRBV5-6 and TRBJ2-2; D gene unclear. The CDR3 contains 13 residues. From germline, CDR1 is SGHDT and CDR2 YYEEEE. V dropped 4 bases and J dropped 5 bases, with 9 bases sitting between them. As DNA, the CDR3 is TGTGCCAGCAGCACAACAGAAACCGGGGAGCTGTTTTTT. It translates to CASSTTETGELFF. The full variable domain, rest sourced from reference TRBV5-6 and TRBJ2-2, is DAGVTQSPTHLIKTRGQQVTLRCSPKSGHDTVSWYQQALGQGPQFIFQYYEEEERQRGNFPDRFSGHQFPNYSSELNVNALLLGDSALYLCASSTTETGELFFGEGSRLTVL.

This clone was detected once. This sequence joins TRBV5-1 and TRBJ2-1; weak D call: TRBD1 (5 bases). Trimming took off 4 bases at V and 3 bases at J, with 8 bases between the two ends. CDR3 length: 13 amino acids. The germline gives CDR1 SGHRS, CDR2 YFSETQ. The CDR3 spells CASSADSYNEQFF. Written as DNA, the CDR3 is TGCGCCAGCAGCGCAGACAGCTACAATGAGCAGTTCTTC.

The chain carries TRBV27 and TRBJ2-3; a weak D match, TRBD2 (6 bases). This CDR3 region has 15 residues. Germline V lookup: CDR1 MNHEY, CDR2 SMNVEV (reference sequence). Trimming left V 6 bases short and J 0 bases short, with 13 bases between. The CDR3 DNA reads TGTGCCAGCAGCCTCGGGACTTTCAGCACAGATACGCAGTATTTT. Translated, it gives CASSLGTFSTDTQYF.

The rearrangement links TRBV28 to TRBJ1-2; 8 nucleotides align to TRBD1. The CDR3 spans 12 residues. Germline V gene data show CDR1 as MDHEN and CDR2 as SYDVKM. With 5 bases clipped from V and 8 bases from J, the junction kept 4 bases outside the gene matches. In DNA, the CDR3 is TGTGCCAGCAGTGAGGACAGGGAAGGCTACACCTTC. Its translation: CASSEDREGYTF.

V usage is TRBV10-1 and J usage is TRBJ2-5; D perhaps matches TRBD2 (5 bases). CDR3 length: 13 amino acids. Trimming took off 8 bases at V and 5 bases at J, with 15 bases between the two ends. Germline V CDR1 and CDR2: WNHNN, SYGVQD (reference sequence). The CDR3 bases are TGCGCCAGCGCCGCCGTTGAGGGCGAGACCCAGTACTTC. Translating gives CASAAVEGETQYF.

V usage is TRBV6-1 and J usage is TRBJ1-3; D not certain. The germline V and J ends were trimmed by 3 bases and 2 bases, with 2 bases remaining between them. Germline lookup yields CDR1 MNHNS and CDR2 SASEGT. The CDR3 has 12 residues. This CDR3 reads CASSDAGNTIYF. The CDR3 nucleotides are TGTGCCAGCAGTGACGCTGGAAACACCATATATTTT.

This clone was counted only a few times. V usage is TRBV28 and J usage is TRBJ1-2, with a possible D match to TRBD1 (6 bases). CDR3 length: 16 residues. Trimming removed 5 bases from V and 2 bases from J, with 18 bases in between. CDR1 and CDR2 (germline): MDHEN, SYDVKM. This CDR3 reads CASSDLGAGKNYGYTF. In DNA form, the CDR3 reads TGTGCCAGCAGTGACCTGGGGGCCGGGAAAAACTATGGCTACACCTTC.

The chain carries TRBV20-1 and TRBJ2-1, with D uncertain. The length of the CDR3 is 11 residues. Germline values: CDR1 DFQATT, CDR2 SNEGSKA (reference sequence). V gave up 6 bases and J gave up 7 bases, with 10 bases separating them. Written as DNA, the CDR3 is TGCAGTGCAGCTCTACGGAATGAGCAGTTCTTC. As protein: CSAALRNEQFF.

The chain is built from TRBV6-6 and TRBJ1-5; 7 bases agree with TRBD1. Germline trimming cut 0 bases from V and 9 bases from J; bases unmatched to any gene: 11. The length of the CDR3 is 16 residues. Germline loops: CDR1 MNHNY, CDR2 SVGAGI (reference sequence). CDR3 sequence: CASSYSLGQVSRPQHF. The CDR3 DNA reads TGTGCCAGCAGTTACTCGCTCGGACAGGTCTCTCGGCCCCAGCATTTT.

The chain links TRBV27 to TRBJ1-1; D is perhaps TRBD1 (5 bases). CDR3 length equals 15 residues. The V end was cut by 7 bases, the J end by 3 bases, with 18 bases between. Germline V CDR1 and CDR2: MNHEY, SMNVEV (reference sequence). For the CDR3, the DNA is TGTGCCAGCAAGGCAGGGCGGTATAGAGACACTGAAGCTTTCTTT. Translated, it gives CASKAGRYRDTEAFF.